This is a list of T cell receptor beta chains from one sample in a study of OX40 agonist ivuxolimab in advanced cancers. Sequenced by immunoSEQ multiplex PCR; TCRdb stores in-frame clones only, minus some. This sample has tens of thousands of clones, with roughly 87% found just once. This specimen was CD4+ or CD8+ T cells sorted from blood, taken in a trial of the OX40 agonist ivuxolimab. The receptors were gathered from an adult with an advanced solid tumor such as melanoma, head and neck, liver or kidney cancer. The CDR3 runs from the conserved cysteine through the conserved F or W. The order of the fields is V gene, D gene, clone size, J gene, CDR3 protein, CDR3 DNA. The D gene is left open where the match is weak. Expanded clones get a size class; other rows say once, few or many, or leave the size out.

V gene: TRBV5-4; D gene: -; clone size: -; J gene: TRBJ2-2; CDR3 protein: CASSQRSENTGELFF; CDR3 DNA: TGTGCCAGCAGCCAAAGGTCGGAGAACACCGGGGAGCTGTTTTTT
V gene: TRBV5-6; D gene: TRBD1; clone size: -; J gene: TRBJ1-1; CDR3 protein: CASSLATGQGNTEAFF; CDR3 DNA: TGTGCCAGCAGCTTGGCGACAGGGCAGGGGAACACTGAAGCTTTCTTT
V gene: TRBV11-2; D gene: -; clone size: -; J gene: TRBJ2-5; CDR3 protein: CASSLRSHQETQYF; CDR3 DNA: TGTGCCAGCAGCTTAAGGAGTCACCAAGAGACCCAGTACTTC
V gene: TRBV7-6; D gene: TRBD1; clone size: -; J gene: TRBJ2-3; CDR3 protein: CASSDGTGFTDTQYF; CDR3 DNA: TGTGCCAGCAGTGACGGGACAGGTTTCACAGATACGCAGTATTTT
V gene: TRBV6-1; D gene: -; clone size: -; J gene: TRBJ2-7; CDR3 protein: CASTEGGGLTYEQYF; CDR3 DNA: TGTGCCAGCACCGAAGGGGGGGGGCTCACCTACGAGCAGTACTTC
V gene: TRBV27; D gene: -; clone size: -; J gene: TRBJ1-1; CDR3 protein: CASSFGQFFTEAFF; CDR3 DNA: TGTGCCAGCAGTTTTGGACAGTTTTTCACTGAAGCTTTCTTT
V gene: TRBV5-4; D gene: TRBD1; clone size: -; J gene: TRBJ2-7; CDR3 protein: CASSLQGNSLEQYF; CDR3 DNA: TGTGCCAGCAGTCTACAGGGGAACTCCCTCGAGCAGTACTTC
V gene: TRBV23-1; D gene: -; clone size: -; J gene: TRBJ2-5; CDR3 protein: CASSQTGREWGKGTQYF; CDR3 DNA: TGCGCCAGCAGTCAGACCGGACGGGAGTGGGGGAAGGGGACCCAGTACTTC
V gene: TRBV19; D gene: -; clone size: -; J gene: TRBJ1-1; CDR3 protein: CASIQRQGGYTEAFF; CDR3 DNA: TGTGCCAGTATCCAGAGGCAGGGTGGGTACACTGAAGCTTTCTTT
V gene: TRBV29-1; D gene: TRBD1; clone size: -; J gene: TRBJ2-7; CDR3 protein: CSVCLTGVGYEQYF; CDR3 DNA: TGCAGCGTTTGTCTGACAGGGGTCGGCTACGAGCAGTACTTC
V gene: TRBV5-1; D gene: -; clone size: once; J gene: TRBJ1-4; CDR3 protein: CASSHDRNNEKLFF; CDR3 DNA: TGCGCCAGCAGCCACGACAGGAATAATGAAAAACTGTTTTTT
V gene: TRBV4-2; D gene: -; clone size: -; J gene: TRBJ2-5; CDR3 protein: CASSQNQGTRGETQYF; CDR3 DNA: TGTGCCAGCAGCCAGAATCAGGGTACACGTGGGGAGACCCAGTACTTC